What follows describes a single T cell receptor beta chain. Its specificity is unknown. This entry comes from a study of T cell responses to AZD1222 COVID-19 vaccine. Whole-study findings and limits: Seropositive AZD1222 recipients at baseline numbered only five to seven. Increased Spike-specific TCR breadth and depth were observed after two AZD1222 doses.

V shed 5 bases and J shed 8 bases, with 18 bases lying between them. CDR3 length equals 14 residues. Per the germline V gene, CDR1 is SGHDN and CDR2 is FVKESK. Method: immunoSEQ multiplex PCR; TCRdb's copy keeps in-frame clones and lacks some. The sample includes some 150,000 clones, about 90% of them seen just once. The J gene is TRBJ1-1, the V gene TRBV14; tentatively, D is TRBD1 (6 bases). The starting material was peripheral blood, obtained 28 days after the second dose of the MenACWY control vaccine. This TCR was recovered from an adult who received the MenACWY meningococcal vaccine as a control. The CDR3 DNA sequence: TGTGCCAGCAGCAAGAGGACAGTTCCAGACGAAGCTTTCTTT. Protein: CASSKRTVPDEAFF.